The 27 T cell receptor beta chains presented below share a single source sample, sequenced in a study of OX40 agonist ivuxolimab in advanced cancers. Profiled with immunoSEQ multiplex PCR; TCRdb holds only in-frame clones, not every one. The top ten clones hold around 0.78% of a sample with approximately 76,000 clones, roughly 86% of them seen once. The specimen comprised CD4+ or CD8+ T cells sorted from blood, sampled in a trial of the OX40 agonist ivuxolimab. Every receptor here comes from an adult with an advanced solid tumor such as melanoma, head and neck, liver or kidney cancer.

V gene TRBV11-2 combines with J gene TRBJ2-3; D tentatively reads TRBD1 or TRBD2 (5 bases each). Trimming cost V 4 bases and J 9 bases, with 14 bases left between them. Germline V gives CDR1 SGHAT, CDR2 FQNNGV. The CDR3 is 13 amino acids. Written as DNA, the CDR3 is TGTGCCAGCAGCTCCGGGACCGATGGCACGCAGTATTTT. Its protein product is CASSSGTDGTQYF.

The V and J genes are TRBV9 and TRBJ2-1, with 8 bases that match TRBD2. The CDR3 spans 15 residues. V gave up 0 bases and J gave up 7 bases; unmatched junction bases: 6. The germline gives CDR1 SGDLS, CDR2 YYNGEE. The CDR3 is CASSVGGGGLNEQFF. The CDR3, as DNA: TGTGCCAGCAGCGTAGGCGGCGGGGGGTTAAATGAGCAGTTCTTC.

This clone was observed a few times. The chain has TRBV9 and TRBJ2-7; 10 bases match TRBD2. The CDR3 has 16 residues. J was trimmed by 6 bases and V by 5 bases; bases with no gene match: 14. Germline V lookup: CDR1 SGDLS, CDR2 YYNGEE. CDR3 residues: CASSSVRLAGVPEQYF. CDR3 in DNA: TGTGCCAGCAGTTCTGTTAGGCTAGCGGGAGTCCCCGAGCAGTACTTC. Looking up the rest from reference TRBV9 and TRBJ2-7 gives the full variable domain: DSGVTQTPKHLITATGQRVTLRCSPRSGDLSVYWYQQSLDQGLQFLIQYYNGEERAKGNILERFSAQQFPDLHSELNLSSLELGDSALYFCASSSVRLAGVPEQYFGPGTRLTVT.

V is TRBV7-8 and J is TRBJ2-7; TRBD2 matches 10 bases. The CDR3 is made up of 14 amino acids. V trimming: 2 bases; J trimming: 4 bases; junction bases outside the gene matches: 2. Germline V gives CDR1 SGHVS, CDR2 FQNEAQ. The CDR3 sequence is CASSLLAGVYEQYF. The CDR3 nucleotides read TGTGCCAGCAGCTTACTAGCGGGAGTTTACGAGCAGTACTTC.

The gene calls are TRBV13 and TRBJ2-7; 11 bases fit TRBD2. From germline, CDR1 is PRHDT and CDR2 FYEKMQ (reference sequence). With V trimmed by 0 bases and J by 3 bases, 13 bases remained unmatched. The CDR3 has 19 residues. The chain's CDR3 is CASSLGGRGTSGRYYEQYF. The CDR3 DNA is TGTGCCAGCAGCTTAGGGGGTAGGGGGACTAGCGGTCGTTACTACGAGCAGTACTTC. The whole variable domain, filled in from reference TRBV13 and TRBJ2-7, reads AAGVIQSPRHLIKEKRETATLKCYPIPRHDTVYWYQQGPGQDPQFLISFYEKMQSDKGSIPDRFSAQQFSDYHSELNMSSLELGDSALYFCASSLGGRGTSGRYYEQYFGPGTRLTVT.

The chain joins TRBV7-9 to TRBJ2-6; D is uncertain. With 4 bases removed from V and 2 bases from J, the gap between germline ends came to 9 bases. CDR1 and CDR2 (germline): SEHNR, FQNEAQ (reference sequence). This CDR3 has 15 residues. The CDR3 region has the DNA TGTGCCAGCAGCTACTCTACGGCTGGGGCCAACGTCCTGACTTTC. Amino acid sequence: CASSYSTAGANVLTF.

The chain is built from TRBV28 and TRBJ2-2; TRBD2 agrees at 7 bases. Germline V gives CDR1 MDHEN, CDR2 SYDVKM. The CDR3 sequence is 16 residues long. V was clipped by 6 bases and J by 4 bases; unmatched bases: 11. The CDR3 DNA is TGTGCCAGCAGCCCGGGGGGACTTTCTCCCACCGGGGAGCTGTTTTTT. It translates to CASSPGGLSPTGELFF.

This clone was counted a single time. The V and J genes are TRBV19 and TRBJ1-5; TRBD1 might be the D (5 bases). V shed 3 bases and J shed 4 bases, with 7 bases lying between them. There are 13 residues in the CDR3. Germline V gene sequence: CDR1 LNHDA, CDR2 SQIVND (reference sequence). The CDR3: CASSMRTNQPQHF. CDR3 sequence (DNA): TGTGCCAGTAGTATGCGGACAAATCAGCCCCAGCATTTT.

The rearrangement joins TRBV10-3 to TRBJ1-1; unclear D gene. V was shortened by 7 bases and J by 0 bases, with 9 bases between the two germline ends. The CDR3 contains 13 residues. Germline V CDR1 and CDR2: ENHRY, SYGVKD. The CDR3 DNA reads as TGTGCCATCACGAGTCATTTGAACACTGAAGCTTTCTTT. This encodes CAITSHLNTEAFF.

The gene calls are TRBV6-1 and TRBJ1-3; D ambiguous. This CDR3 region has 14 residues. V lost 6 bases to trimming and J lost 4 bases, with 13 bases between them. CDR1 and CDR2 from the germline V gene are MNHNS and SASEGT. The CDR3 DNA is TGTGCCAGCAGGACCCTACTTTCCGGAAACACCATATATTTT. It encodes CASRTLLSGNTIYF.

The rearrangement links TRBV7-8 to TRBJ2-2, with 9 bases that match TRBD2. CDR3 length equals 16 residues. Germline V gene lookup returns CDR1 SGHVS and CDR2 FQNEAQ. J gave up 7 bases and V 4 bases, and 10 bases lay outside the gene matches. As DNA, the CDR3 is TGTGCCAGCAGCTCTTCGGCGGGAGGGCCGATCGGGGAGCTGTTTTTT. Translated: CASSSSAGGPIGELFF.

The CDR3 nucleotides are TGCGCCAGCAGCTCCGGACTAGCGGGAACTTACGAGCAGTACTTC. Its translation is CASSSGLAGTYEQYF. This chain connects TRBV5-1 to TRBJ2-7; 12 nucleotides agree with TRBD2. The CDR3 loop spans 15 amino acids. From germline, CDR1 is SGHRS and CDR2 YFSETQ. J gave up 4 bases and V 3 bases, and 5 bases lay outside the gene matches.

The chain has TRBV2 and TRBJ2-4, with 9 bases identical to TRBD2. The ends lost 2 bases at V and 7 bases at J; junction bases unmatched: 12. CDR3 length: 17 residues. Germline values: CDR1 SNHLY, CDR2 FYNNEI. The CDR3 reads CASSETGSGGGNNIQYF. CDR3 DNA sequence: TGTGCCAGCAGTGAAACGGGTAGCGGGGGAGGGAACAACATTCAGTACTTC.

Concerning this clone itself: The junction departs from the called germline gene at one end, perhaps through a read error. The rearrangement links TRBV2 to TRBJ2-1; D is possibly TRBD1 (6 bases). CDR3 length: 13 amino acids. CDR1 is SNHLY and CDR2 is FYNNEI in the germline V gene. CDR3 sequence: CAGRGDVVHEQFF. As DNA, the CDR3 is TGTGCCGGCAGGGGAGACGTTGTGCATGAGCAGTTCTTC.

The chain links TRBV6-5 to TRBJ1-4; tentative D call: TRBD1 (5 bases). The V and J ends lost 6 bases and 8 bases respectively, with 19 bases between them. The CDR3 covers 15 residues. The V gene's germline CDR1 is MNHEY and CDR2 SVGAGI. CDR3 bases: TGTGCCAGCAGGCCGGGACGAAGGGTTGGAGAAAAACTGTTTTTT. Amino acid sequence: CASRPGRRVGEKLFF.

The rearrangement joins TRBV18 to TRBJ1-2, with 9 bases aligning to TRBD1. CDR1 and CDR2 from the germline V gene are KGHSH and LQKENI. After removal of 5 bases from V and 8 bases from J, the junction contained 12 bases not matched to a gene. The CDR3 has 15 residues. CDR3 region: CASSSNRGLSRGYTF. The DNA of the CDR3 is TGTGCCAGCTCATCCAACAGGGGGCTTTCTCGGGGCTACACCTTC.

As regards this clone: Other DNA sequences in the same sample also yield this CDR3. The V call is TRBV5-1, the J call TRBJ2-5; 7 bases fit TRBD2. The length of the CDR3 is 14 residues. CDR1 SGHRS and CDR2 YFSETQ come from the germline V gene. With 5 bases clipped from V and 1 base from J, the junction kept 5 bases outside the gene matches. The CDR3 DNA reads TGCGCCAGCAGTCTCTCGGGGGGCCAAGAGACCCAGTACTTC. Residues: CASSLSGGQETQYF.

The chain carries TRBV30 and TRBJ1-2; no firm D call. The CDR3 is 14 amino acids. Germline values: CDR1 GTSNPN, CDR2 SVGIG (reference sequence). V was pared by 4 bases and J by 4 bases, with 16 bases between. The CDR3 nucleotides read TGTGCCTGGATTATGGTGGGTACCTCCTATGGCTACACCTTC. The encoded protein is CAWIMVGTSYGYTF.

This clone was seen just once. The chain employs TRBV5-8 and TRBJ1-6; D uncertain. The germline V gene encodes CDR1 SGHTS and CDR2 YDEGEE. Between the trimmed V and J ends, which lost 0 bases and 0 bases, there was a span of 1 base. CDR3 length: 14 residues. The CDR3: CASSLGSYNSPLHF. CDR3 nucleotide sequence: TGTGCCAGCAGCTTGGGCTCCTATAATTCACCCCTCCACTTT. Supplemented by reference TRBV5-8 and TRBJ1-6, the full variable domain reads EAGVTQSPTHLIKTRGQQATLRCSPISGHTSVYWYQQALGLGLQFLLWYDEGEERNRGNFPPRFSGRQFPNYSSELNVNALELEDSALYLCASSLGSYNSPLHFGNGTRLTVT.

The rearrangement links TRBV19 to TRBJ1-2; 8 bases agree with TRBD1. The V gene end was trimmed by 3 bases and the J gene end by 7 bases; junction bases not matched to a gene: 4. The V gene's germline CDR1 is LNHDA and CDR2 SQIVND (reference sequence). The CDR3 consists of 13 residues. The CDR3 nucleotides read TGTGCCAGTAGTATGACGGGACAGGCTGGCTACACCTTC. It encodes CASSMTGQAGYTF.

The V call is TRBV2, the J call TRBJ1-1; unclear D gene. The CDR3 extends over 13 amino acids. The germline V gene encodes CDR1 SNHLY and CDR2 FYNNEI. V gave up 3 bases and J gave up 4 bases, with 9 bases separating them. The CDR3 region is CASSDREGTEAFF. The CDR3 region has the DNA TGTGCCAGCAGTGATAGGGAGGGCACTGAAGCTTTCTTT.

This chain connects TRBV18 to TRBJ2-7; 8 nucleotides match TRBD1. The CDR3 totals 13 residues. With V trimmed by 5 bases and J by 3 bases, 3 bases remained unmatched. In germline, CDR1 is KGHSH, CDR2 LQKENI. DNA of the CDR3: TGTGCCAGCTCAAGGGACAGGCTCTACGAGCAGTACTTC. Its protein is CASSRDRLYEQYF.

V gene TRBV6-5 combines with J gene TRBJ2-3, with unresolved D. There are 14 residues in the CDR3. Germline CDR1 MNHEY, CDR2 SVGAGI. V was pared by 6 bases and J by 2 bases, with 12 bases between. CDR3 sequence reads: CASRIQVNTDTQYF. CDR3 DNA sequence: TGTGCCAGCAGGATTCAGGTTAACACAGATACGCAGTATTTT.

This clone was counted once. This CDR3 reads CSARTATNEKLFF. CDR3 bases: TGCAGCGCCCGAACGGCAACTAATGAAAAACTGTTTTTT. The rearrangement links TRBV29-1 to TRBJ1-4; D is unclear. This CDR3 is built from 13 residues. The V gene lost 7 bases and the J gene lost 0 bases, with 9 bases spanning the gap. Germline assignment: CDR1 SQVTM and CDR2 ANQGSEA.

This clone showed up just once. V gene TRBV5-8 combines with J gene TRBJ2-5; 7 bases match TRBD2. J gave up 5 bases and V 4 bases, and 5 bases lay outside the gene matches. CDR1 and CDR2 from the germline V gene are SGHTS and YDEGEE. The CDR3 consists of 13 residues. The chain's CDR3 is CASSRNGGETQYF. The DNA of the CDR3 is TGTGCCAGCAGCCGAAACGGGGGGGAGACCCAGTACTTC.

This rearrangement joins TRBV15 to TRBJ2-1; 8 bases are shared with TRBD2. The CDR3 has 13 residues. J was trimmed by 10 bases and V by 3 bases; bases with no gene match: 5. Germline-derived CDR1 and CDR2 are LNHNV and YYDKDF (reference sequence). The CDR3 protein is CATSSTGGLEQFF. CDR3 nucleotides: TGTGCCACCAGCAGTACGGGGGGGTTGGAGCAGTTCTTC.

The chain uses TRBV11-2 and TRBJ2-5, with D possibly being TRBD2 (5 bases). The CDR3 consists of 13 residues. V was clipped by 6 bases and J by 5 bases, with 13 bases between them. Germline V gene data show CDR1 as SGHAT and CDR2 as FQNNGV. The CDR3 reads CASSYFRGETQYF. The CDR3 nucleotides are TGTGCCAGCAGTTATTTCCGGGGTGAGACCCAGTACTTC.